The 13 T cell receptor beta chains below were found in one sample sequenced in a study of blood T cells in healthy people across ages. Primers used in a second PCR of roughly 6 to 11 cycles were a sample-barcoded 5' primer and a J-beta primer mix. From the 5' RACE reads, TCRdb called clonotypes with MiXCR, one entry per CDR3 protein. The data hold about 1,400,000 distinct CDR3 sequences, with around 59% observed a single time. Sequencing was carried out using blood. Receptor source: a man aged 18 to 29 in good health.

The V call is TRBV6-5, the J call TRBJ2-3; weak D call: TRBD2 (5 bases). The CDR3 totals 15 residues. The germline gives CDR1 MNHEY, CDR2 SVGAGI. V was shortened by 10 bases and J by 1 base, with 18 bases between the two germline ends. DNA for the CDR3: TGTGCCACCCATCCTGGGAGTCTCGGCACAGATACGCAGTATTTT. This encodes CATHPGSLGTDTQYF.

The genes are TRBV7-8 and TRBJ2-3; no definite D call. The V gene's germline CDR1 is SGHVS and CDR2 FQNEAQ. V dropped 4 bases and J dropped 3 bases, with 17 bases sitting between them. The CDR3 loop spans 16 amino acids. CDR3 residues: CASSSSTYYITDTQYF. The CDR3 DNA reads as TGTGCCAGCAGCTCCTCTACTTACTACATAACAGATACGCAGTATTTT.

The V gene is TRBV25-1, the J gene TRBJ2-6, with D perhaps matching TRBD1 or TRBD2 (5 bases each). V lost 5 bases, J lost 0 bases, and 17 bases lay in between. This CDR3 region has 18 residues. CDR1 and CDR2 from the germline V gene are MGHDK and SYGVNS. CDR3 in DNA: TGTGCCAGCAGTTCCCTGGGGGTCGAGTACTCTGGGGCCAACGTCCTGACTTTC. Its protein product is CASSSLGVEYSGANVLTF.

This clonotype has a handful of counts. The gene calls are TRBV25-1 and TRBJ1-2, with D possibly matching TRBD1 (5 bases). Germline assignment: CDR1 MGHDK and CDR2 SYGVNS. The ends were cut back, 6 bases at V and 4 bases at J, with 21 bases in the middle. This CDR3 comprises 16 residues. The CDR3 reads CASSGLGGALFYGYTF. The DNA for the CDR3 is TGTGCCAGCAGCGGCCTAGGCGGGGCATTGTTCTATGGCTACACCTTC.

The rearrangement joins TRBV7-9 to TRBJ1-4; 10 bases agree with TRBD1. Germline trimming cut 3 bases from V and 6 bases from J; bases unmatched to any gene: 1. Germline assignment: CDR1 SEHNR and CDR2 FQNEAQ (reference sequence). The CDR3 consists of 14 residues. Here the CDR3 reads CASSFGTGDEKLFF. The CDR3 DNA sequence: TGTGCCAGCAGCTTCGGGACAGGGGATGAAAAACTGTTTTTT.

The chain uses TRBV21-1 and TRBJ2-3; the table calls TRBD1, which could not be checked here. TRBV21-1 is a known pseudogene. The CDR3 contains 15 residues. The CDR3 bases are TGTGCCAGCAGCAAACGGGACAGATGCACAGATACGCAGTATTTT. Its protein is CASSKRDRCTDTQYF.

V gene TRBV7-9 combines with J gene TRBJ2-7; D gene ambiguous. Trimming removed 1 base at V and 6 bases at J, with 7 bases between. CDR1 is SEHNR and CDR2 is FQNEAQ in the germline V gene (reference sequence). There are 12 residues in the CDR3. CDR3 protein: CASSLEVPEQYF. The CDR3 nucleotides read TGTGCCAGCAGCTTAGAAGTTCCCGAGCAGTACTTC.

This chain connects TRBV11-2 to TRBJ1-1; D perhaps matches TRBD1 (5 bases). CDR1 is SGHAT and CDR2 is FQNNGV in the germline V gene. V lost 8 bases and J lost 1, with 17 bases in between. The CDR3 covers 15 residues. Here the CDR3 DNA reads TGTGCCAGCCGGGAACCGGGACGGAAGAACACTGAAGCTTTCTTT. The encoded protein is CASREPGRKNTEAFF.

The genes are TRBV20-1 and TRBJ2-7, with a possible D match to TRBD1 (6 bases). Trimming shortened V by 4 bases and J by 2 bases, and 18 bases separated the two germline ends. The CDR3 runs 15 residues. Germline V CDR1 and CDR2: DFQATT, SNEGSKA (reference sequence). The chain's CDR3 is CSATLAETGTYEQYF. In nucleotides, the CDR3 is TGCAGTGCTACCCTCGCCGAGACAGGAACCTACGAGCAGTACTTC.

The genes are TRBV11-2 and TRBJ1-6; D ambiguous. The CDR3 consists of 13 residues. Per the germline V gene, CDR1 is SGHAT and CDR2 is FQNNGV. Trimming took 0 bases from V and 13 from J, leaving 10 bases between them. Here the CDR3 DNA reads TGTGCCAGCAGCTTAGAGGTCTTCGGGCCCCTCCACTTT. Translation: CASSLEVFGPLHF.

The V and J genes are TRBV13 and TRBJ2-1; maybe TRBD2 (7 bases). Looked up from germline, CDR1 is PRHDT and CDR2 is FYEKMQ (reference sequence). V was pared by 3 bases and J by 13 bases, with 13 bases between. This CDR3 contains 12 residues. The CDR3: CASSFMRGGQFF. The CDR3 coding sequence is TGTGCCAGCAGCTTTATGAGGGGGGGCCAGTTCTTC.

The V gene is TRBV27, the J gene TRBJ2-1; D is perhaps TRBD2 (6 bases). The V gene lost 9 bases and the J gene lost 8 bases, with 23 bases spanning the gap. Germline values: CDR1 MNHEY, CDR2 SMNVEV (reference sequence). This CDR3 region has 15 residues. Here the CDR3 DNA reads TGTGCCAGTTGGCCCTACTCAGGACTATCCGATGAGCAGTTCTTC. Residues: CASWPYSGLSDEQFF.

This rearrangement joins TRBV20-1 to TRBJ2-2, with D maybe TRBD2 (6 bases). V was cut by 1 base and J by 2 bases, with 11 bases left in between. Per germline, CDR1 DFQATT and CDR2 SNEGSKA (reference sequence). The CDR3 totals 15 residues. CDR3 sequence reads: CSARGAGQNTGELFF. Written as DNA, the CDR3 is TGCAGTGCTAGAGGGGCGGGGCAAAACACCGGGGAGCTGTTTTTT.